This T cell receptor (beta chain) was identified during a study of T cells in Graves' hyperthyroidism and ophthalmopathy. Study-level results: Most expanded thyroid clonotypes above 0.001 also appeared in blood.

Clinical symptoms, serum thyroxine, TRAb, thyroid ultrasound and orbital computed tomography established diagnosis. The source of the PBMCs was less than 12 ml of fresh peripheral blood. Germline CDR1 is GTSNPN and CDR2 is SVGIG (reference sequence). CDR3 length equals 15 residues. V was trimmed by 0 bases and J by 0 bases, leaving 8 bases between them. TCR beta CDR3 sequences were amplified from RNA transcripts. First-round RT-PCR with HTBI primers amplified the TCR CDR3 region. Each CDR3 protein is one row after TCRdb ran MiXCR on the multiplex PCR reads. The sample gives more than 300,000 distinct CDR3 sequences, 14% of which show up once; roughly 25% is in the top ten. This clonotype was recorded a few times. Its target is unknown.

Sample: blood. This TCR was sampled from a woman between 25 and 40 years old with Graves' hyperthyroidism. This chain links TRBV30 with TRBJ2-2; the D gene is possibly TRBD1 (5 bases). CDR3 residues: CAWSVGATNTGELFF. CDR3 nucleotide sequence: TGTGCCTGGAGTGTTGGGGCAACGAACACCGGGGAGCTGTTTTTT.